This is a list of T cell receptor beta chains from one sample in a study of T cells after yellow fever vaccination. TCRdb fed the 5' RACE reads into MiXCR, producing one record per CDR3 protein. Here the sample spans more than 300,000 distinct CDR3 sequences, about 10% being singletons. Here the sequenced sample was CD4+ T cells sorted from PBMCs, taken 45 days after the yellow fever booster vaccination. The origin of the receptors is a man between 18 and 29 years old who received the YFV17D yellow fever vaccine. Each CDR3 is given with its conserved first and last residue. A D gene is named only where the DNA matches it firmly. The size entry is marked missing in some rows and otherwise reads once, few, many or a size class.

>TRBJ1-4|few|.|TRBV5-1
CASSLDGATNEKLFF
TGCGCCAGCAGCTTGGACGGTGCAACTAATGAAAAACTGTTTTTT
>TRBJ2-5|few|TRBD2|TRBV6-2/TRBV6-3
CASCNPKAGAEETQYF
TGTGCCAGCTGTAACCCAAAAGCGGGGGCAGAAGAGACCCAGTACTTC
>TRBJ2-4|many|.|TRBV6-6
CASSAPSENIQYF
TGTGCCAGCAGTGCTCCCAGTGAGAACATTCAGTACTTC
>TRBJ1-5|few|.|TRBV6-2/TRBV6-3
CASSHRGGNQPQHF
TGTGCCAGCAGTCATCGGGGGGGCAATCAGCCCCAGCATTTT
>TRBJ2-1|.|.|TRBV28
CASIPHSRDDEQFF
TGTGCCAGCATACCCCATTCTCGGGACGATGAGCAGTTCTTC
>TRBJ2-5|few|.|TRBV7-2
CASSLDQGAGAVRTQYF
TGTGCCAGCAGCTTAGACCAGGGGGCGGGGGCTGTGAGGACCCAGTACTTC
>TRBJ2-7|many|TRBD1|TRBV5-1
CASSPGQGVYEQYF
TGCGCCAGCAGCCCGGGACAGGGAGTTTACGAGCAGTACTTC
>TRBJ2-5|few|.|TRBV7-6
CASKAFTRDIQETQYF
TGTGCCAGCAAGGCTTTCACGCGGGACATCCAAGAGACCCAGTACTTC
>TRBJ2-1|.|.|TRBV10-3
CAISPGNEQFF
TGTGCCATCAGCCCGGGCAATGAGCAGTTCTTC
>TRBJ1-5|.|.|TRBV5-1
CASSEMAGKQPQHF
TGCGCCAGCAGCGAAATGGCAGGGAAGCAGCCCCAGCATTTT
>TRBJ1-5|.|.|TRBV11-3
CASSSVSNQPQHF
TGTGCCAGCAGCTCTGTTAGCAATCAGCCCCAGCATTTT
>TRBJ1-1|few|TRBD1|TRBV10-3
CATKPGQENTEAFF
TGTGCCACCAAACCGGGACAGGAGAACACTGAAGCTTTCTTT
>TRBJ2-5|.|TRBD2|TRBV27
CASSSPSSGQETQYF
TGTGCCAGCAGTTCCCCCTCTAGCGGGCAAGAGACCCAGTACTTC
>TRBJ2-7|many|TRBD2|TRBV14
CASSFGGRMALYEQYF
TGTGCCAGCAGCTTCGGGGGGAGGATGGCTTTATACGAGCAGTACTTC
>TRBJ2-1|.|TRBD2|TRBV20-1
CSAPFRAGGNEQFF
TGCAGTGCCCCCTTTCGAGCGGGGGGCAATGAGCAGTTCTTC
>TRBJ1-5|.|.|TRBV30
CAWSGRGGPSSQPQHF
TGTGCCTGGAGTGGGCGGGGGGGTCCCAGTAGTCAGCCCCAGCATTTT
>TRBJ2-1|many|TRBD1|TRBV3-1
CASSQATGQLFF
TGTGCCAGCAGCCAAGCAACGGGACAGTTATTCTTC
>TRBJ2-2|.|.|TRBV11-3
CASRASAGELFF
TGTGCCAGCAGAGCTAGCGCAGGGGAGCTCTTTTTT
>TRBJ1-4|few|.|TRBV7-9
CAGSLTRTGSPTNEKLFF
TGTGCCGGCAGCTTAACCAGGACGGGGTCGCCAACTAATGAAAAACTGTTTTTT
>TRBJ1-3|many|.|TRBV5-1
CASAPQGTSGNTIYF
TGCGCCAGCGCTCCCCAGGGAACTTCGGGAAACACCATATATTTT
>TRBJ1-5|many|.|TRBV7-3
CASSLVANQPQHF
TGTGCCAGCAGCTTAGTCGCCAATCAGCCCCAGCATTTT
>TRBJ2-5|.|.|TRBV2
CASTLDGFQETQYF
TGTGCCAGCACTCTGGACGGGTTCCAAGAGACCCAGTACTTC
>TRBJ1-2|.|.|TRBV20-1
CSASPIKGYGYTF
TGCAGTGCTAGTCCCATTAAGGGGTATGGCTACACCTTC
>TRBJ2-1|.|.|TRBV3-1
CASSKEGPEQFF
TGTGCCAGCAGCAAGGAGGGACCTGAGCAGTTCTTC
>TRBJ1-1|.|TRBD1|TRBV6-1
CASSNHRGSTEAFF
TGTGCCAGCAGTAACCACAGGGGAAGTACTGAAGCTTTCTTT
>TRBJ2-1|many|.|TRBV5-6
CASSRGWGNNEQFF
TGTGCCAGCAGCCGGGGGTGGGGAAACAATGAGCAGTTCTTC
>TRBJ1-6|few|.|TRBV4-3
CASSQDEYSPLHF
TGCGCCAGCAGCCAAGATGAGTATTCACCCCTCCACTTT
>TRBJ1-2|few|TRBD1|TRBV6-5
CASGRGQGNYGYTF
TGTGCCAGCGGCCGGGGACAGGGGAACTATGGCTACACCTTC
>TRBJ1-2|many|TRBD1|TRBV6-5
CASSYSASGGRGYTF
TGTGCCAGCAGTTACTCGGCGTCAGGGGGACGGGGCTACACCTTC
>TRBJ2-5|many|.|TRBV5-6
CASSLAVPETQYF
TGTGCCAGCAGCTTGGCGGTCCCAGAGACCCAGTACTTC
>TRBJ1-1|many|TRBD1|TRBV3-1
CASSWRGQGITEAFF
TGTGCCAGCAGCTGGCGCGGACAGGGGATTACTGAAGCTTTCTTT
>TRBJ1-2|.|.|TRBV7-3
CASSLNGGGYGYTF
TGTGCCAGCAGCTTAAACGGAGGAGGGTATGGCTACACCTTC
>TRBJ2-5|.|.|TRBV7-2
CASSLMSTVGETQYF
TGTGCCAGCAGCTTAATGTCGACGGTCGGAGAGACCCAGTACTTC
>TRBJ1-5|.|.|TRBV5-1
CASSLTPNSNQPQHF
TGCGCCAGCAGTCTAACACCGAATAGCAATCAGCCCCAGCATTTT